The 30 T cell receptor beta chains presented below share a single source sample, sequenced in a study of OX40 agonist ivuxolimab in advanced cancers. Some clones are missing from TCRdb's copy, which holds only in-frame ones; the method was immunoSEQ multiplex PCR. In the table there are roughly 53,000 clones, 75% to 90% of which are singletons. The sample was CD4+ or CD8+ T cells sorted from blood, taken in a trial of the OX40 agonist ivuxolimab. All receptors derive from an adult with an advanced solid tumor such as melanoma, head and neck, liver or kidney cancer.

V and J are TRBV9 and TRBJ2-2; weak D call: TRBD1 (6 bases). V gave up 3 bases and J gave up 7 bases, with 19 bases separating them. The CDR3 length is 16 residues. Germline values: CDR1 SGDLS, CDR2 YYNGEE. The CDR3 nucleotides read TGTGCCAGCAGCGCCGGGACACCAACCATTGGCGGGGAGCTGTTTTTT. Protein sequence: CASSAGTPTIGGELFF.

V gene TRBV30 combines with J gene TRBJ2-2; possible D gene TRBD2, 7 bases. From germline, CDR1 is GTSNPN and CDR2 SVGIG (reference sequence). Deletions cut 3 bases from V and 5 bases from J, with 16 bases between. The CDR3 runs 15 residues. CDR3 nucleotide sequence: TGTGCCTGGAGCCGACGGGGGGCTTCAACCGGGGAGCTGTTTTTT. Protein sequence: CAWSRRGASTGELFF.

The chain links TRBV5-4 to TRBJ2-7; TRBD2 agrees at 12 bases. This CDR3 has 16 residues. Germline loops: CDR1 SGHNT, CDR2 YYREEE (reference sequence). V lost 4 bases and J lost 7; bases outside the gene matches: 12. The DNA for the CDR3 is TGTGCCAGCAGCCCCCCGGGACTAGCGGGCGTTGGTGAGCAGTACTTC. Protein product: CASSPPGLAGVGEQYF.

The chain has TRBV7-9 and TRBJ2-1; no firm D call. The CDR3 has 14 residues. Germline loops: CDR1 SEHNR, CDR2 FQNEAQ (reference sequence). With 5 bases removed from V and 6 bases from J, the gap between germline ends came to 14 bases. CDR3 in amino acids: CASSPRYRANEQFF. CDR3 coding DNA: TGTGCCAGCAGCCCCCGGTATCGGGCCAATGAGCAGTTCTTC.

V and J are TRBV7-6 and TRBJ1-4; D is ambiguous. Germline CDR1 SGHVS, CDR2 FNYEAQ. Trimming took 0 bases from V and 7 from J, leaving 12 bases between them. This CDR3 region has 15 residues. The CDR3 sequence is CASSLAETRVEKLFF. The CDR3 DNA reads as TGTGCCAGCAGCTTAGCGGAAACTCGGGTTGAAAAACTGTTTTTT. Supplemented by reference TRBV7-6 and TRBJ1-4, the full variable domain reads GAGVSQSPRYKVTKRGQDVALRCDPISGHVSLYWYRQALGQGPEFLTYFNYEAQQDKSGLPNDRFSAERPEGSISTLTIQRTEQRDSAMYRCASSLAETRVEKLFFGSGTQLSVL.

The chain has TRBV7-9 and TRBJ1-6; 8 bases are a match to TRBD1. The CDR3 has 14 residues. The germline V gene encodes CDR1 SEHNR and CDR2 FQNEAQ (reference sequence). The ends lost 4 bases at V and 10 bases at J; junction bases unmatched: 6. CDR3 sequence: CASSSVQGASPLHF. CDR3 DNA sequence: TGTGCCAGCAGCTCTGTTCAGGGGGCCTCACCCCTCCACTTT.

In this sample, this clone turned up once. The V gene is TRBV7-8, the J gene TRBJ2-1; D is unresolved. Trimming left V 5 bases short and J 4 bases short, with 18 bases between. The CDR3 spans 16 residues. Germline CDR1 is SGHVS and CDR2 is FQNEAQ. The CDR3 sequence: CASSLGGQTEYNEQFF. The CDR3 DNA sequence: TGTGCCAGCAGCCTAGGTGGTCAAACAGAGTACAATGAGCAGTTCTTC.

This clone showed up just once. V is TRBV19 and J is TRBJ1-2; 7 bases are a match to TRBD1. The CDR3 sequence is 14 residues long. V lost 5 bases and J lost 4; bases outside the gene matches: 7. Germline V CDR1 and CDR2: LNHDA, SQIVND (reference sequence). This CDR3 reads CASSFRTGGYGYTF. The DNA of the CDR3 is TGTGCCAGTAGTTTTCGGACAGGCGGCTATGGCTACACCTTC.

The chain carries TRBV11-3 and TRBJ2-7; D unresolved. This CDR3 spans 12 amino acids. The germline CDR1 and CDR2 sequences are SGHNT and YENEEA. V dropped 5 bases and J dropped 6 bases, with 11 bases sitting between them. DNA of the CDR3: TGTGCCAGCAGCACTAAGTCTGGCGAGCAGTACTTC. It yields the protein CASSTKSGEQYF.

The chain joins TRBV6-6 to TRBJ1-1; D might be TRBD1 (5 bases). The CDR3 runs to 13 residues. Germline CDR1 and CDR2: MNHNY and SVGAGI (reference sequence). The ends were cut back, 0 bases at V and 6 bases at J, with 8 bases in the middle. The CDR3: CASSYSSGPEAFF. The CDR3, as DNA: TGTGCCAGCAGTTACTCTTCGGGACCTGAAGCTTTCTTT.

The chain couples TRBV28 to TRBJ1-4; D is uncertain. Germline lookup yields CDR1 MDHEN and CDR2 SYDVKM. V lost 1 base and J 4 bases, leaving 4 bases between the germline ends. The CDR3 has 13 residues. As DNA, the CDR3 is TGTGCCAGCAGTTTATTCCTTAATGAAAAACTGTTTTTT. Amino acid sequence: CASSLFLNEKLFF.

The V and J genes are TRBV30 and TRBJ1-5; unclear D gene. Germline values: CDR1 GTSNPN, CDR2 SVGIG (reference sequence). Trimming removed 3 bases from V and 4 bases from J, with 19 bases in between. The CDR3 spans 16 residues. The chain's CDR3 is CAWSDADLSWNQPQHF. CDR3 nucleotide sequence: TGTGCCTGGAGCGACGCGGACCTGTCGTGGAATCAGCCCCAGCATTTT.

This rearrangement joins TRBV30 to TRBJ1-2; D remains unclear. The CDR3 has 16 residues. V lost 2 bases and J 6 bases, leaving 22 bases between the germline ends. The V gene's germline CDR1 is GTSNPN and CDR2 SVGIG (reference sequence). The CDR3 DNA follows: TGTGCCTGGAGTCCTCCTTCAGGCGCTCGGTCGGATGGCTACACCTTC. It encodes CAWSPPSGARSDGYTF.

V is TRBV5-1 and J is TRBJ1-5, with D possibly matching TRBD1 (6 bases). This CDR3 is 15 amino acids long. Germline CDR1 and CDR2: SGHRS and YFSETQ. V was pared by 4 bases and J by 5 bases, with 16 bases between. The CDR3 nucleotides read TGCGCCAGCAGCCCTACAGGGATGGGCGATCAGCCCCAGCATTTT. Encoded protein: CASSPTGMGDQPQHF.

The rearrangement links TRBV7-2 to TRBJ2-3; D gene unclear. From germline, CDR1 is SGHTA and CDR2 FQGNSA. V was trimmed by 1 base and J by 6 bases, leaving 11 bases between them. This CDR3 spans 14 amino acids. The DNA of the CDR3 is TGTGCCAGCAGCTTAGTGTCCGGCGAGGATACGCAGTATTTT. It is translated as CASSLVSGEDTQYF.

The chain has TRBV7-9 and TRBJ1-3, with D unresolved. Between the trimmed V and J ends, which lost 2 bases and 0 bases, there was a span of 8 bases. The CDR3 extends over 15 amino acids. The germline V gene encodes CDR1 SEHNR and CDR2 FQNEAQ (reference sequence). The CDR3 DNA is TGTGCCAGCAGCTTACAGGCAGGCTCTGGAAACACCATATATTTT. Translation: CASSLQAGSGNTIYF.

This rearrangement joins TRBV4-1 to TRBJ1-2, with 9 bases fitting TRBD1. Looked up from germline, CDR1 is MGHRA and CDR2 is YSYEKL. This CDR3 comprises 15 residues. The ends lost 2 bases at V and 1 base at J; junction bases unmatched: 2. The CDR3 nucleotides read TGCGCCAGCAGCCAACGGACAGGGGTTAACTATGGCTACACCTTC. It specifies CASSQRTGVNYGYTF.

The chain employs TRBV5-4 and TRBJ1-1; no definite D call. This CDR3 is 14 amino acids long. V was trimmed by 3 bases and J by 1 base, leaving 10 bases between them. CDR1 SGHNT and CDR2 YYREEE come from the germline V gene (reference sequence). The CDR3 nucleotides read TGTGCCAGCAGCTCGCGAACGGGGAACACTGAAGCTTTCTTT. Its protein product is CASSSRTGNTEAFF.

This sequence joins TRBV19 and TRBJ2-1, with D possibly called TRBD1 or TRBD2 (7 bases each). V shed 2 bases and J shed 8 bases, with 16 bases lying between them. The CDR3 covers 15 residues. Germline loops: CDR1 LNHDA, CDR2 SQIVND (reference sequence). As DNA, the CDR3 is TGTGCCAGTAGTATACCAGGGGGACTAATCCATGAGCAGTTCTTC. Amino acids: CASSIPGGLIHEQFF.

V usage is TRBV19 and J usage is TRBJ2-3, with 8 positions matching TRBD2. Per the germline V gene, CDR1 is LNHDA and CDR2 is SQIVND (reference sequence). This CDR3 is built from 17 residues. The V and J ends lost 7 bases and 2 bases, in that order; junction bases with no gene match: 14. CDR3 DNA sequence: TGTGCCAGTAAAAATCGGGCGGGGGGCCCCCACACAGATACGCAGTATTTT. Encoded protein: CASKNRAGGPHTDTQYF.

V usage is TRBV5-1 and J usage is TRBJ2-5; D gene unclear. Germline V gene lookup returns CDR1 SGHRS and CDR2 YFSETQ. The CDR3 is 12 residues long. Trimming took off 0 bases at V and 1 base at J, with 1 base between the two ends. The CDR3 sequence is CASSLAQETQYF. CDR3 DNA: TGCGCCAGCAGCTTGGCCCAAGAGACCCAGTACTTC.

In DNA, the CDR3 is TGTGCCAGCTCAGCCGTTGCGGGGGACTTACAAGAGACCCAGTACTTC. Translated: CASSAVAGDLQETQYF. The chain uses TRBV18 and TRBJ2-5, with 7 bases matching TRBD2. In germline, CDR1 is KGHSH, CDR2 LQKENI. V dropped 5 bases and J dropped 2; count of bases not matched to a gene: 11. This CDR3 spans 16 amino acids. The variable domain in full, with the rest retrieved from reference TRBV18 and TRBJ2-5, is NAGVMQNPRHLVRRRGQEARLRCSPMKGHSHVYWYRQLPEEGLKFMVYLQKENIIDESGMPKERFSAEFPKEGPSILRIQQVVRGDSAAYFCASSAVAGDLQETQYFGPGTRLLVL.

This chain links TRBV10-1 with TRBJ2-2; D is unresolved. V was clipped by 7 bases and J by 5 bases, with 11 bases between them. This CDR3 comprises 13 residues. From germline, CDR1 is WNHNN and CDR2 SYGVQD (reference sequence). For the CDR3, the DNA is TGCGCCAGCACCGCGACCCCAACCGGGGAGCTGTTTTTT. It is translated as CASTATPTGELFF.

The chain recombines TRBV7-9 with TRBJ2-7, with unresolved D. Trimming cost V 5 bases and J 0 bases, with 20 bases left between them. The CDR3 covers 17 residues. The germline V gene encodes CDR1 SEHNR and CDR2 FQNEAQ (reference sequence). This CDR3 reads CASSPEVDPPRSYEQYF. CDR3 sequence (DNA): TGTGCCAGCAGCCCCGAGGTGGACCCTCCCCGCTCCTACGAGCAGTACTTC.

The chain has TRBV5-8 and TRBJ2-7; 9 bases align to TRBD2. Germline-derived CDR1 and CDR2 are SGHTS and YDEGEE. V was clipped by 4 bases and J by 4 bases; unmatched bases: 3. This CDR3 is 13 amino acids long. CDR3 region: CASSLSGGYEQYF. As DNA, the CDR3 is TGTGCCAGCAGCCTTAGCGGGGGATACGAGCAGTACTTC.

This sequence joins TRBV27 and TRBJ1-1, with unresolved D. The germline V gene has CDR1 MNHEY and CDR2 SMNVEV (reference sequence). Deletions cut 6 bases from V and 1 base from J, with 12 bases between. CDR3 size: 14 residues. CDR3 residues: CASSLTGRNTEAFF. DNA for the CDR3: TGTGCCAGCAGCTTGACTGGACGGAACACTGAAGCTTTCTTT.

V gene TRBV6-1 combines with J gene TRBJ2-5; D ambiguous. This CDR3 spans 13 amino acids. Germline V CDR1 and CDR2: MNHNS, SASEGT. The ends were cut back, 4 bases at V and 4 bases at J, with 10 bases in the middle. As DNA, the CDR3 is TGTGCCAGCAGTGCCGGGCTAGGAGAGACCCAGTACTTC. Translated, it gives CASSAGLGETQYF.

The V and J genes are TRBV7-2 and TRBJ1-5; D not resolved. This CDR3 comprises 13 residues. CDR1 and CDR2 from the germline V gene are SGHTA and FQGNSA. V was cut by 5 bases and J by 0 bases, with 5 bases left in between. The CDR3 DNA reads as TGTGCCAGCAGCGTGGATAGCAATCAGCCCCAGCATTTT. As protein: CASSVDSNQPQHF.

This clone was picked up one time. The chain links TRBV5-8 to TRBJ1-2; 8 bases align to TRBD1. The junction had 7 bases not matched to a gene; V was cut back by 9 bases and J by 0 bases. Germline-derived CDR1 and CDR2 are SGHTS and YDEGEE. The CDR3 extends over 14 amino acids. Here the CDR3 reads CATGQGQTNYGYTF. As DNA, the CDR3 is TGTGCCACCGGACAGGGACAGACTAACTATGGCTACACCTTC.

The J gene is TRBJ2-3, the V gene TRBV5-1, with 13 positions matching TRBD2. CDR1 is SGHRS, CDR2 YFSETQ, per germline. The CDR3 contains 16 residues. After removal of 3 bases from V and 3 bases from J, the junction contained 4 bases not matched to a gene. In DNA form, the CDR3 reads TGCGCCAGCAGCTCCGGACTAGCGGGAGCGACAGATACGCAGTATTTT. Translated, it gives CASSSGLAGATDTQYF. Looking up the rest from reference TRBV5-1 and TRBJ2-3 gives the full variable domain: KAGVTQTPRYLIKTRGQQVTLSCSPISGHRSVSWYQQTPGQGLQFLFEYFSETQRNKGNFPGRFSGRQFSNSRSEMNVSTLELGDSALYLCASSSGLAGATDTQYFGPGTRLTVL.